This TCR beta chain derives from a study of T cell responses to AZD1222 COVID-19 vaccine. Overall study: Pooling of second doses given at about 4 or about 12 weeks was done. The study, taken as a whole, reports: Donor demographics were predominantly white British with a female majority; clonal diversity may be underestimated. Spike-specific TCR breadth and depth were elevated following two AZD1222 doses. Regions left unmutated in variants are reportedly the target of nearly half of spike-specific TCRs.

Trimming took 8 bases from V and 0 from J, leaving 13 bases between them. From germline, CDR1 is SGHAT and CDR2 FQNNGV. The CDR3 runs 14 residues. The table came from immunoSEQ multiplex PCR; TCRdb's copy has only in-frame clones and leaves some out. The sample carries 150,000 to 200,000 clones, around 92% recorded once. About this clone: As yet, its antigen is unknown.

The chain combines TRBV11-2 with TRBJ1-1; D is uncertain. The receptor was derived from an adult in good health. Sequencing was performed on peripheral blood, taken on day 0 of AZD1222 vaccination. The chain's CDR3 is CASHRWGVNTEAFF. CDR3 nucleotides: TGTGCCAGCCACCGTTGGGGAGTGAACACTGAAGCTTTCTTT. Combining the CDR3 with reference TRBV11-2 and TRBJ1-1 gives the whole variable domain EAGVAQSPRYKIIEKRQSVAFWCNPISGHATLYWYQQILGQGPKLLIQFQNNGVVDDSQLPKDRFSAERLKGVDSTLKIQPAKLEDSAVYLCASHRWGVNTEAFFGQGTRLTVV.